This entry features one TCR beta chain sequence. The antigen is not known. V gave up 5 bases and J gave up 1 base; unmatched junction bases: 15. Germline CDR1 is SSHAT and CDR2 is FNYEAQ (reference sequence). The CDR3 spans 19 residues. The sample originates from a study of T cell repertoires in cytomegalovirus infection. Background on the study: Evidence of both CMV infection and a matching HLA type came from public TCR beta signatures.

TCRdb passed the reads through MiXCR, listing each CDR3 protein once. The sample consists of under 850,000 distinct CDR3 sequences, around a third of them appearing once. Study observations and caveats: It was HLA-C-restricted CMV-specific TCR beta clonotypes that dominated the response ex vivo. Totalled public TCR beta family frequency picked out people who carried CMV plus the relevant HLA.

The sample here was cultured PBMCs, taken from culture after CMV antigen stimulation. V is TRBV7-7 and J is TRBJ2-3; 10 bases agree with TRBD2. This receptor was identified in a human donor in good health (CMV status not recorded). Some clones in this sample may be carry-over from other donors' samples. In DNA form, the CDR3 reads TGTGCCAGCAGCCGCCGAGGGAAAGCGGGGGGGCGGGGCACAGATACGCAGTATTTT. Translation: CASSRRGKAGGRGTDTQYF.